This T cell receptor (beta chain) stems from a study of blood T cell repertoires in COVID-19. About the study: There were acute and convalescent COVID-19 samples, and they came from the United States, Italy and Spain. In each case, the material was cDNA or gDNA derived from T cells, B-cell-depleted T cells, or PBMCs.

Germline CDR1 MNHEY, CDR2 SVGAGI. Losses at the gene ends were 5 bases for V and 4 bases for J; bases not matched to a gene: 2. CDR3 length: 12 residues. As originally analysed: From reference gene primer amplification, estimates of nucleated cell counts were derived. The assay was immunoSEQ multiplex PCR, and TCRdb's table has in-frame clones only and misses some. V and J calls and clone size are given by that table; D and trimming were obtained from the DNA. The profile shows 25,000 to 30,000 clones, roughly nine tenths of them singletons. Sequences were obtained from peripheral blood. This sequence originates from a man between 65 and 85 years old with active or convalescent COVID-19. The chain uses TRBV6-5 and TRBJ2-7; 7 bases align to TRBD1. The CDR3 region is CASSKQGYEQYF. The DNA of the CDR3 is TGTGCCAGCAGTAAACAGGGGTACGAGCAGTACTTC.